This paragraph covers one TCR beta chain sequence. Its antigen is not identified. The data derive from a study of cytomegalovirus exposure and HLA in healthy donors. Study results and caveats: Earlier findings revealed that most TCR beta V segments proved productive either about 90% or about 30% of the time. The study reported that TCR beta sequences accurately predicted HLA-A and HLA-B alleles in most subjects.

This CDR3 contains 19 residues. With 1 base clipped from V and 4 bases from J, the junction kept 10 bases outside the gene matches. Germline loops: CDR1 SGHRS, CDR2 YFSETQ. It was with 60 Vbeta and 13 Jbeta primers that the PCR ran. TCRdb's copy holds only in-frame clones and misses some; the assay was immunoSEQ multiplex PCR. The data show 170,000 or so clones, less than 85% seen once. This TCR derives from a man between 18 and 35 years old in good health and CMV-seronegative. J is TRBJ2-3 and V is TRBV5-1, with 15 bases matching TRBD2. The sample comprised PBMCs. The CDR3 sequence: CASSLTGLAGGQIADTQYF. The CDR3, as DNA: TGCGCCAGCAGCTTGACTGGACTAGCGGGGGGGCAGATTGCAGATACGCAGTATTTT.